Following are 32 T cell receptor beta chains from one sample sequenced in a study of blood T cell repertoires in COVID-19 (TCRdb year 2020). The library was prepared using the immunoSEQ multiplex PCR assay. Not all clones reach the TCRdb copy of this immuneACCESS table, which keeps in-frame sequences only. Checked studies attribute under half of the gap to unresolved V genes and leave the rest unexplained. The sample includes 300,000 to 400,000 clones, with 90% observed a single time. 2.9% of the sample rests with the top ten. The sample was peripheral blood. The receptors originated from a woman aged 25 to 39 with COVID-19, enrolled during active disease.

The chain combines TRBV29-1 with TRBJ1-2; 7 bases are shared with TRBD1. Trimming removed 0 bases from V and 6 bases from J; junction bases left unmatched: 7. Germline assignment: CDR1 SQVTM and CDR2 ANQGSEA. This CDR3 comprises 14 residues. The DNA for the CDR3 is TGCAGCGTTGAAGATCCGCCAGGGGGGCATGGCTACACCTTC. Its protein product is CSVEDPPGGHGYTF.

This clone was seen a handful of times. V gene TRBV19 combines with J gene TRBJ2-7, with 7 nucleotides matching TRBD2. CDR1 and CDR2 from the germline V gene are LNHDA and SQIVND (reference sequence). This CDR3 is built from 17 residues. V was clipped by 3 bases and J by 3 bases; unmatched bases: 14. The CDR3 DNA follows: TGTGCCAGTAGTATCCCGGGACTACTAGTTGGTCTCTACGAGCAGTACTTC. Protein sequence: CASSIPGLLVGLYEQYF. The variable domain in full, with the rest retrieved from reference TRBV19 and TRBJ2-7, is DGGITQSPKYLFRKEGQNVTLSCEQNLNHDAMYWYRQDPGQGLRLIYYSQIVNDFQKGDIAEGYSVSREKKESFPLTVTSAQKNPTAFYLCASSIPGLLVGLYEQYFGPGTRLTVT.

V and J are TRBV18 and TRBJ1-4; 9 nucleotides line up with TRBD1. Germline V gene data show CDR1 as KGHSH and CDR2 as LQKENI. The CDR3 covers 15 residues. The V and J ends lost 3 bases and 8 bases, in that order; junction bases with no gene match: 7. For the CDR3, the DNA is TGTGCCAGCTCACCCTTGGGACAGGGAGACGAAAAACTGTTTTTT. Translating gives CASSPLGQGDEKLFF. Drawing the rest from reference TRBV18 and TRBJ1-4, the complete variable domain is NAGVMQNPRHLVRRRGQEARLRCSPMKGHSHVYWYRQLPEEGLKFMVYLQKENIIDESGMPKERFSAEFPKEGPSILRIQQVVRGDSAAYFCASSPLGQGDEKLFFGSGTQLSVL.

The chain links TRBV18 to TRBJ2-1; the D gene is possibly TRBD2 (6 bases). The CDR3 consists of 16 residues. Trimming removed 2 bases from V and 2 bases from J, with 13 bases in between. CDR1 KGHSH and CDR2 LQKENI come from the germline V gene. The CDR3 protein is CASSPIPGAAYNEQFF. Written as DNA, the CDR3 is TGTGCCAGCTCACCAATCCCGGGAGCAGCCTACAATGAGCAGTTCTTC.

V and J are TRBV27 and TRBJ1-2, with TRBD1 identical over 7 bases. The junction had 2 bases not matched to a gene; V was cut back by 5 bases and J by 2 bases. This CDR3 contains 13 residues. CDR1 and CDR2 (germline): MNHEY, SMNVEV (reference sequence). The CDR3 loop reads CASSRQGNYGYTF. CDR3 sequence (DNA): TGTGCCAGCAGTAGACAGGGAAACTATGGCTACACCTTC.

This clone occurred once. The chain recombines TRBV19 with TRBJ2-2; 9 positions match TRBD1. Germline values: CDR1 LNHDA, CDR2 SQIVND (reference sequence). The CDR3 contains 16 residues. Germline trimming cut 3 bases from V and 4 bases from J; bases unmatched to any gene: 6. CDR3 DNA sequence: TGTGCCAGTAGTATTGGGACAGGGATCGGCACCGGGGAGCTGTTTTTT. This codes for CASSIGTGIGTGELFF.

The V call is TRBV7-2, the J call TRBJ2-1; 12 positions agree with TRBD2. Germline assignment: CDR1 SGHTA and CDR2 FQGNSA. V was pared by 5 bases and J by 8 bases, with 13 bases of the junction left unmatched. The CDR3 has 17 residues. The CDR3 reads CASSPRLAGVPSDEQFF. The CDR3 DNA reads TGTGCCAGCAGCCCCCGACTAGCGGGAGTCCCTTCGGATGAGCAGTTCTTC.

The rearrangement joins TRBV5-1 to TRBJ2-1; TRBD1 agrees at 8 bases. The CDR3 extends over 15 amino acids. After removal of 1 base from V and 3 bases from J, the junction contained 3 bases not matched to a gene. Germline V lookup: CDR1 SGHRS, CDR2 YFSETQ. Here the CDR3 reads CASSLQGAIYNEQFF. CDR3 in DNA: TGCGCCAGCAGCTTGCAGGGGGCGATCTACAATGAGCAGTTCTTC.

The rearrangement links TRBV5-5 to TRBJ2-3, with 9 bases identical to TRBD1. Trimming at V came to 4 bases and at J to 3 bases, leaving 6 bases not matched to a gene. In germline, CDR1 is SGHKS, CDR2 YYEKEE (reference sequence). The CDR3 totals 15 residues. The CDR3 loop is CASSTGQGDTDTQYF. In DNA, the CDR3 is TGTGCCAGCAGCACGGGACAGGGAGATACAGATACGCAGTATTTT.

V is TRBV5-1 and J is TRBJ2-7; maybe TRBD1 (6 bases). Per the germline V gene, CDR1 is SGHRS and CDR2 is YFSETQ. With 4 bases removed from V and 3 bases from J, the gap between germline ends came to 8 bases. The CDR3 runs to 12 residues. As DNA, the CDR3 is TGCGCCAGCAGCGTGACAGGCTACGAGCAGTACTTC. It yields the protein CASSVTGYEQYF.

This clone was seen a handful of times. The chain joins TRBV5-1 to TRBJ1-2; D may be TRBD1 (6 bases). Trimming removed 4 bases at V and 4 bases at J, with 14 bases between. Germline CDR1 is SGHRS and CDR2 is YFSETQ. The CDR3 has 14 residues. The CDR3 loop is CASSRDNEGYGYTF. The CDR3 nucleotides are TGCGCCAGCAGCCGGGACAATGAGGGCTATGGCTACACCTTC. Variable domain in full (rest from reference TRBV5-1 and TRBJ1-2): KAGVTQTPRYLIKTRGQQVTLSCSPISGHRSVSWYQQTPGQGLQFLFEYFSETQRNKGNFPGRFSGRQFSNSRSEMNVSTLELGDSALYLCASSRDNEGYGYTFGSGTRLTVV.

The V and J genes are TRBV25-1 and TRBJ2-2; 7 bases match TRBD1. The CDR3 is made up of 17 amino acids. Trimming removed 1 base from V and 2 bases from J; junction bases left unmatched: 7. Germline CDR1 is MGHDK and CDR2 is SYGVNS. CDR3 sequence: CASSEFPGQFNTGELFF. CDR3 DNA sequence: TGTGCCAGCAGTGAATTTCCGGGACAGTTTAACACCGGGGAGCTGTTTTTT.

The J gene is TRBJ1-2, the V gene TRBV3-1 (or the pseudogene TRBV3-2); no definite D call. The CDR3 has 13 residues. Trimming shortened V by 3 bases and J by 2 bases, and 7 bases separated the two germline ends. CDR1 LGHDT and CDR2 YNNKEL come from the germline V gene (reference sequence). This CDR3 reads CASSHSQNYGYTF. CDR3 coding DNA: TGTGCCAGCAGCCATTCACAAAACTATGGCTACACCTTC.

This clone was detected only a few times. This chain connects TRBV30 to TRBJ1-5; D is uncertain. V was clipped by 2 bases and J by 3 bases, with 8 bases between them. Germline-derived CDR1 and CDR2 are GTSNPN and SVGIG (reference sequence). This CDR3 spans 13 amino acids. The CDR3 region is CAWSPRDNQPQHF. The CDR3 DNA reads as TGTGCCTGGAGTCCGCGGGACAATCAGCCCCAGCATTTT.

The rearrangement joins TRBV2 to TRBJ2-1; 8 positions match TRBD2. Trimming at V came to 5 bases and at J to 4 bases, leaving 7 bases not matched to a gene. This CDR3 region has 15 residues. The germline CDR1 and CDR2 sequences are SNHLY and FYNNEI. CDR3 protein: CASSLTGGHYNEQFF. The CDR3 coding sequence is TGTGCCAGCAGTTTGACGGGAGGGCATTACAATGAGCAGTTCTTC.

This chain connects TRBV5-4 to TRBJ1-1; TRBD1 agrees at 7 bases. The junction had 6 bases not matched to a gene; V was cut back by 4 bases and J by 0 bases. This CDR3 has 15 amino acids. Germline CDR1 SGHNT, CDR2 YYREEE (reference sequence). Here the CDR3 reads CASSLVTGMNTEAFF. The CDR3 nucleotides read TGTGCCAGCAGCCTGGTGACAGGGATGAACACTGAAGCTTTCTTT.

V is TRBV5-6 and J is TRBJ1-5, with TRBD1 matching 7 bases. With V trimmed by 0 bases and J by 8 bases, 5 bases remained unmatched. Germline assignment: CDR1 SGHDT and CDR2 YYEEEE. The CDR3 consists of 14 residues. The CDR3 DNA sequence: TGTGCCAGCAGCTTGGGAGGGGGCAGTGAGCCCCAGCATTTT. It codes for CASSLGGGSEPQHF. The full variable domain, completed using reference TRBV5-6 and TRBJ1-5, is DAGVTQSPTHLIKTRGQQVTLRCSPKSGHDTVSWYQQALGQGPQFIFQYYEEEERQRGNFPDRFSGHQFPNYSSELNVNALLLGDSALYLCASSLGGGSEPQHFGDGTRLSIL.

This chain links TRBV29-1 with TRBJ2-6; 7 nucleotides line up with TRBD1. The junction had 7 bases not matched to a gene; V was cut back by 4 bases and J by 1 base. Germline V gene lookup returns CDR1 SQVTM and CDR2 ANQGSEA. There are 16 residues in the CDR3. The CDR3 here is CSVGETGLSGANVLTF. CDR3 DNA sequence: TGCAGCGTTGGAGAGACAGGGCTATCTGGGGCCAACGTCCTGACTTTC.

The chain uses TRBV7-7 and TRBJ2-3; D call uncertain. The CDR3 is 14 residues long. Germline V gives CDR1 SSHAT, CDR2 FNYEAQ (reference sequence). Trimming pared 5 bases from V and 4 bases from J, leaving 13 bases between. As DNA, the CDR3 is TGTGCCAGCAGCGGCAGTGGTGCATCAGATACGCAGTATTTT. Translating gives CASSGSGASDTQYF.

The gene calls are TRBV9 and TRBJ1-1; 7 nucleotides line up with TRBD1. Unmatched junction bases numbered 11, after V lost 5 bases and J lost 4 bases. The CDR3 has 15 amino acids. Germline loops: CDR1 SGDLS, CDR2 YYNGEE. This CDR3 is CASSQTGARGTEAFF. CDR3 nucleotide sequence: TGTGCCAGCAGTCAAACAGGGGCCCGCGGCACTGAAGCTTTCTTT.

This chain links TRBV6-6 with TRBJ2-2; 7 bases are shared with TRBD2. Trimming at V came to 7 bases and at J to 4 bases, leaving 9 bases not matched to a gene. The CDR3 extends over 15 amino acids. The V gene's germline CDR1 is MNHNY and CDR2 SVGAGI (reference sequence). The chain's CDR3 is CASTGWGGSTGELFF. The CDR3, as DNA: TGTGCCAGCACCGGCTGGGGGGGATCCACCGGGGAGCTGTTTTTT.

The genes are TRBV27 and TRBJ1-4, with TRBD1 as a possible D gene (5 bases). V shed 2 bases and J shed 0 bases, with 10 bases lying between them. The CDR3 totals 16 residues. In germline, CDR1 is MNHEY, CDR2 SMNVEV (reference sequence). The CDR3 loop reads CASSLDWGTTNEKLFF. For the CDR3, the DNA is TGTGCCAGCAGTTTAGATTGGGGCACAACTAATGAAAAACTGTTTTTT.

The chain joins TRBV12-3 or TRBV12-4 to TRBJ2-1; TRBD2 is a possible D gene (5 bases). Trimming shortened V by 7 bases and J by 6 bases, and 10 bases separated the two germline ends. The CDR3 is 12 residues long. The CDR3, as DNA: TGTGCCAGCAATCTGGCGGGCAATGAGCAGTTCTTC. Translating it yields CASNLAGNEQFF.

The chain combines TRBV9 with TRBJ2-1, with 7 bases identical to TRBD2. This CDR3 is 15 amino acids long. V dropped 0 bases and J dropped 5; count of bases not matched to a gene: 5. Germline V gene data show CDR1 as SGDLS and CDR2 as YYNGEE. The CDR3 here is CASSVDPAGNNEQFF. The CDR3 DNA reads TGTGCCAGCAGCGTAGACCCAGCGGGGAACAATGAGCAGTTCTTC. The full variable domain, its missing parts supplied by reference TRBV9 and TRBJ2-1, is DSGVTQTPKHLITATGQRVTLRCSPRSGDLSVYWYQQSLDQGLQFLIQYYNGEERAKGNILERFSAQQFPDLHSELNLSSLELGDSALYFCASSVDPAGNNEQFFGPGTRLTVL.

This clone appeared a single time. The gene calls are TRBV7-2 and TRBJ2-1; 16 bases match TRBD2. Trimming at V came to 5 bases and at J to 9 bases, leaving 10 bases not matched to a gene. Per germline, CDR1 SGHTA and CDR2 FQGNSA. This CDR3 spans 17 amino acids. The CDR3 nucleotides are TGTGCCAGCAGCCCCTCCGGGACTAGCGGGAGGGCCACTGAGCAGTTCTTC. Amino acid sequence: CASSPSGTSGRATEQFF.

The V and J genes are TRBV30 and TRBJ1-1, with TRBD1 as a possible D gene (5 bases). The CDR3 loop spans 15 amino acids. CDR1 is GTSNPN, CDR2 SVGIG, per germline (reference sequence). The germline V and J ends were trimmed by 0 bases and 1 base, with 12 bases remaining between them. The CDR3 sequence: CAWSVPGGTNTEAFF. The CDR3 coding sequence is TGTGCCTGGAGTGTACCGGGAGGGACGAACACTGAAGCTTTCTTT. Filled out from reference TRBV30 and TRBJ1-1, the complete variable domain reads SQTIHQWPATLVQPVGSPLSLECTVEGTSNPNLYWYRQAAGRGLQLLFYSVGIGQISSEVPQNLSASRPQDRQFILSSKKLLLSDSGFYLCAWSVPGGTNTEAFFGQGTRLTVV.

This clone has only one observation. The chain uses TRBV5-1 and TRBJ2-7; 7 bases map to TRBD1. Germline trimming cut 0 bases from V and 5 bases from J; bases unmatched to any gene: 8. This CDR3 region has 15 residues. Germline V CDR1 and CDR2: SGHRS, YFSETQ. The CDR3 protein is CASSLGVTGFDEQYF. The CDR3, as DNA: TGCGCCAGCAGCTTGGGGGTGACAGGGTTCGACGAGCAGTACTTC.

The chain employs TRBV11-3 and TRBJ2-2; unclear D gene. V was pared by 1 base and J by 2 bases, with 5 bases between. The CDR3 extends over 14 amino acids. CDR1 SGHNT and CDR2 YENEEA come from the germline V gene. CDR3 protein: CASSLGHNTGELFF. The CDR3, as DNA: TGTGCCAGCAGCTTAGGGCACAACACCGGGGAGCTGTTTTTT. The complete variable domain, with remaining parts taken from reference TRBV11-3 and TRBJ2-2, reads EAGVVQSPRYKIIEKKQPVAFWCNPISGHNTLYWYLQNLGQGPELLIRYENEEAVDDSQLPKDRFSAERLKGVDSTLKIQPAELGDSAVYLCASSLGHNTGELFFGEGSRLTVL.

The chain is built from TRBV4-1 and TRBJ2-7; TRBD2 aligns across 8 bases. Germline V gene lookup returns CDR1 MGHRA and CDR2 YSYEKL. Trimming took 1 base from V and 4 from J; bases not matched to a gene: 9. The CDR3 loop spans 16 amino acids. CDR3 loop: CASSQGSGSGGYEQYF. CDR3 DNA sequence: TGCGCCAGCAGCCAAGGCAGCGGGAGTGGTGGATACGAGCAGTACTTC.

This chain joins TRBV2 and TRBJ1-1; D is perhaps TRBD1 (6 bases). Germline-derived CDR1 and CDR2 are SNHLY and FYNNEI. The V and J ends lost 7 bases and 0 bases respectively, with 12 bases between them. The CDR3 has 14 residues. CDR3 in amino acids: CASTQGQVNTEAFF. CDR3 in DNA: TGTGCCAGCACCCAGGGGCAGGTGAACACTGAAGCTTTCTTT. The full variable domain, its missing parts supplied by reference TRBV2 and TRBJ1-1, is EPEVTQTPSHQVTQMGQEVILRCVPISNHLYFYWYRQILGQKVEFLVSFYNNEISEKSEIFDDQFSVERPDGSNFTLKIRSTKLEDSAMYFCASTQGQVNTEAFFGQGTRLTVV.

V and J are TRBV18 and TRBJ2-7, with D possibly TRBD2 on 6 matching bases. Deletions cut 0 bases from V and 4 bases from J, with 13 bases between. Per germline, CDR1 KGHSH and CDR2 LQKENI. The CDR3 spans 15 residues. The CDR3 protein is CASSPPSGSTYEQYF. The CDR3 nucleotides read TGTGCCAGCTCACCACCGTCCGGGAGTACGTACGAGCAGTACTTC.

The genes are TRBV5-4 and TRBJ2-3; TRBD2 aligns across 11 bases. V gave up 0 bases and J gave up 0 bases; unmatched junction bases: 6. CDR1 and CDR2 from the germline V gene are SGHNT and YYREEE (reference sequence). The CDR3 length is 18 residues. CDR3 nucleotide sequence: TGTGCCAGCAGCTTGGGAGGACTAGCGGGTATTAGCACAGATACGCAGTATTTT. Amino acids: CASSLGGLAGISTDTQYF.